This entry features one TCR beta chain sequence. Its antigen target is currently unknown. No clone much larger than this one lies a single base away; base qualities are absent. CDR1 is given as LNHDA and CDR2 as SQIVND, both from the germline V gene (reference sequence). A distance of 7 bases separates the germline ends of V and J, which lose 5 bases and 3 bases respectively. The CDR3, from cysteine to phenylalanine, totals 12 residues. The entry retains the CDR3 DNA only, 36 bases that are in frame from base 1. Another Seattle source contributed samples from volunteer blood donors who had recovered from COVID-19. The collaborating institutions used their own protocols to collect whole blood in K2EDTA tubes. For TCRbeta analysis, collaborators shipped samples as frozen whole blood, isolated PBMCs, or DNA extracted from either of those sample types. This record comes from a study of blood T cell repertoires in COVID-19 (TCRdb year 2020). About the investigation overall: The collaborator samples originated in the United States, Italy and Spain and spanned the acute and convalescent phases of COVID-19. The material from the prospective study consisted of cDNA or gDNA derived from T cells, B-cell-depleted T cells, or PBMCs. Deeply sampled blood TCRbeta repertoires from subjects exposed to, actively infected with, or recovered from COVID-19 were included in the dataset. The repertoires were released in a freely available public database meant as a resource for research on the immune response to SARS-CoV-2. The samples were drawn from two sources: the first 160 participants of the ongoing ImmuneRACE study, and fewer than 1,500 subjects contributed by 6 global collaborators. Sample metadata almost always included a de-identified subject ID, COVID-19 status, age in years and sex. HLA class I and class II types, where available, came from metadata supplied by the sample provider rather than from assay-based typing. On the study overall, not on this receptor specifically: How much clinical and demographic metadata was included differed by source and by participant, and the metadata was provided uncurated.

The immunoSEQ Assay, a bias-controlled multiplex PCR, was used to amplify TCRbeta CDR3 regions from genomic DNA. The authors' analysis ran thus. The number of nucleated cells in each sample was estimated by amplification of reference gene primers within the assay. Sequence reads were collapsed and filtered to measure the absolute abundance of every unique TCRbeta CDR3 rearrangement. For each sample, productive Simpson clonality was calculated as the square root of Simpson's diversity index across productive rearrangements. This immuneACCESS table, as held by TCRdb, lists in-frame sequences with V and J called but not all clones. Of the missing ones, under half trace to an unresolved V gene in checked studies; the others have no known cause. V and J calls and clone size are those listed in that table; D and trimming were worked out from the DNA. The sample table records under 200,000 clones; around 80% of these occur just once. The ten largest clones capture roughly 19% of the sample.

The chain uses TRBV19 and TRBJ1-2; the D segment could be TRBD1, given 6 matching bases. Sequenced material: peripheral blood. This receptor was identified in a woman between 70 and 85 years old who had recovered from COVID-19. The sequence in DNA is TGTGCCAGTAGTGCAGGGGACTATGGCTACACCTTC. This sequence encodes CASSAGDYGYTF.